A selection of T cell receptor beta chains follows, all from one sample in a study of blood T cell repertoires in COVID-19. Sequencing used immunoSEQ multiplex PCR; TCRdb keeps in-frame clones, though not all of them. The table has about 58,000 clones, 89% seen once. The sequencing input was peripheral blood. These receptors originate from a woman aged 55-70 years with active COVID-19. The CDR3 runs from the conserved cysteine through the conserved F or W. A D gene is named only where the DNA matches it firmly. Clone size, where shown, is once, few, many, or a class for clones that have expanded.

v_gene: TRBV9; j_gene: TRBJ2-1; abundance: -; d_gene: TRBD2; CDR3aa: CASSVEGLAGGRSYNEQFF; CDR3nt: TGTGCCAGCAGCGTAGAAGGTCTAGCGGGGGGCCGCTCCTACAATGAGCAGTTCTTC
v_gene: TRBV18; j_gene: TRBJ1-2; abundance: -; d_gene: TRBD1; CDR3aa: CASSPGDRGDYGYTF; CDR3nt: TGTGCCAGCTCACCAGGGGACAGGGGTGACTATGGCTACACCTTC
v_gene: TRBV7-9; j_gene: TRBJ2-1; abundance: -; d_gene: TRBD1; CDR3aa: CASSADSSGQGIDEQFF; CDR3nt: TGTGCCAGCAGCGCCGATAGCTCCGGACAGGGGATCGATGAGCAGTTCTTC
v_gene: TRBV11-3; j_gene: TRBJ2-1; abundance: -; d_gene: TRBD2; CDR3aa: CASSLFAGGEAEQFF; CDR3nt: TGTGCCAGCAGCTTATTCGCGGGGGGCGAGGCGGAGCAGTTCTTC
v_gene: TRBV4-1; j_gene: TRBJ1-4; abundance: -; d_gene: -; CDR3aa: CASSQDPTGFATNEKLFF; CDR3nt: TGCGCCAGCAGCCAAGACCCAACAGGGTTTGCAACTAATGAAAAACTGTTTTTT
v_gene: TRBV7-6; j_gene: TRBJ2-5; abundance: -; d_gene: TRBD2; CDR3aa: CASGSEASGGETQYF; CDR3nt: TGTGCCAGCGGGTCGGAGGCTAGCGGGGGGGAGACCCAGTACTTC
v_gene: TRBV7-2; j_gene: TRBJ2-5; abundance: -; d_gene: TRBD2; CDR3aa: CASSSNAGVQETQYF; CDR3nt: TGTGCCAGCAGCTCGAACGCGGGGGTCCAAGAGACCCAGTACTTC
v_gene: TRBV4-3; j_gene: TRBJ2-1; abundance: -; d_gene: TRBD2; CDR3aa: CASSQGLVREGEQFF; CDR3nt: TGCGCCAGCAGCCAAGGACTAGTCCGGGAGGGTGAGCAGTTCTTC
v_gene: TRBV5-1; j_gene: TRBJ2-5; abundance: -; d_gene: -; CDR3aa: CASSHSTTGWGEETQYF; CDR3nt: TGCGCCAGCAGCCACTCCACCACAGGTTGGGGGGAAGAGACCCAGTACTTC
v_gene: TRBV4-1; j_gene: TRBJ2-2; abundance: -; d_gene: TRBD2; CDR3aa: CASSPSPAGGGGELFF; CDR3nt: TGCGCCAGCAGCCCGAGCCCAGCGGGGGGGGGCGGGGAGCTGTTTTTT
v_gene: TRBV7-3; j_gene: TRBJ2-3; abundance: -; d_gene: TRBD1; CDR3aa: CASSFTTGVADTQYF; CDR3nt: TGTGCCAGCAGCTTTACGACAGGGGTGGCAGATACGCAGTATTTT
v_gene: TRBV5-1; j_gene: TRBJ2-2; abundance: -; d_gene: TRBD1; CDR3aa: CASSSIRTGFTGELFF; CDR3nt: TGCGCCAGCAGCTCTATTCGGACAGGTTTCACCGGGGAGCTGTTTTTT
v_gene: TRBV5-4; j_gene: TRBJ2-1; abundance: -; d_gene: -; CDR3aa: CASSRHGNSYNEQFF; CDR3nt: TGTGCCAGCAGCAGACACGGCAACTCCTACAATGAGCAGTTCTTC
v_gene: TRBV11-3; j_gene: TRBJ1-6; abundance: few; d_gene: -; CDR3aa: CASSLGLNSPLHF; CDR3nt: TGTGCCAGCAGCTTAGGGCTGAATTCACCCCTCCACTTT
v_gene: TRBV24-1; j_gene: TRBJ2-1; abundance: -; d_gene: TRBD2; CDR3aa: CATSDRPTSGGPPNEQFF; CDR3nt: TGTGCCACCAGTGACCGCCCGACTAGCGGGGGGCCACCCAATGAGCAGTTCTTC